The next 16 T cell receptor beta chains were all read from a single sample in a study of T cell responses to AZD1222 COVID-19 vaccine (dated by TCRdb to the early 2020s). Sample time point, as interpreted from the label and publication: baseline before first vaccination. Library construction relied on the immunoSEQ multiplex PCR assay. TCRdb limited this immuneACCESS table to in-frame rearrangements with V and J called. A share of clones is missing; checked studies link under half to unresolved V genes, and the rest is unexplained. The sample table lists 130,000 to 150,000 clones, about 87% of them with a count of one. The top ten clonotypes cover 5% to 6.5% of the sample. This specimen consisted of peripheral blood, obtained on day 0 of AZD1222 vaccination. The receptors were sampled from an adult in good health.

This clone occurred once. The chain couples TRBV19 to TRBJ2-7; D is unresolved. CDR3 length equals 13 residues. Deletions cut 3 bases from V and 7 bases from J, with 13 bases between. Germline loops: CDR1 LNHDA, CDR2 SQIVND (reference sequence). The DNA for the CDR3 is TGTGCCAGTAGTATCGGCCCTCCTGGAGAGCAGTACTTC. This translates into CASSIGPPGEQYF.

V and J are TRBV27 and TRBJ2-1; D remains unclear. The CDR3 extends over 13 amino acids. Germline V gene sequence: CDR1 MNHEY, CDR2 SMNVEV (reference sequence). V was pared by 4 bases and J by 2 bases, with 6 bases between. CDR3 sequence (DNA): TGTGCCAGCAGTTCTGTGGCCTACAATGAGCAGTTCTTC. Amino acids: CASSSVAYNEQFF.

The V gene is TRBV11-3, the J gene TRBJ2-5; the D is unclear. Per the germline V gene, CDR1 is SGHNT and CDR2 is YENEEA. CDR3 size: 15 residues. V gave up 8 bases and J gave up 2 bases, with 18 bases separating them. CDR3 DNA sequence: TGTGCCAGCGGTTACAGTGCCGCGCGGCAAGAGACCCAGTACTTC. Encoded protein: CASGYSAARQETQYF.

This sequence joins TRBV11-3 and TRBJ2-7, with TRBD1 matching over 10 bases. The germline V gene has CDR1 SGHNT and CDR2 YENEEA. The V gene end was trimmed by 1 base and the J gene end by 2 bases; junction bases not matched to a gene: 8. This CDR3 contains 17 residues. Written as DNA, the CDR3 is TGTGCCAGCAGCTTAGGGGGCGGGACAGGGGCCCCCTACGAGCAGTACTTC. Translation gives CASSLGGGTGAPYEQYF.

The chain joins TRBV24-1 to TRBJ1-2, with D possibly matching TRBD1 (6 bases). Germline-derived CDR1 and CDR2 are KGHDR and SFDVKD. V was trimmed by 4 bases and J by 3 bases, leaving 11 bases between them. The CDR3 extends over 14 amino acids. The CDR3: CATSDQDRYYGYTF. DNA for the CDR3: TGTGCCACCAGTGACCAGGACAGATACTATGGCTACACCTTC.

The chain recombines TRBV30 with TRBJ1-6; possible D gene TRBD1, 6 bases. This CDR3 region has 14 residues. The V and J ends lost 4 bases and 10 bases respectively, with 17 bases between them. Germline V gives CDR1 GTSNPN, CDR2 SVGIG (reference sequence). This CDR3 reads CAWTVGVGGSPLHF. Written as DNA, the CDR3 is TGTGCCTGGACCGTAGGGGTAGGGGGATCACCCCTCCACTTT.

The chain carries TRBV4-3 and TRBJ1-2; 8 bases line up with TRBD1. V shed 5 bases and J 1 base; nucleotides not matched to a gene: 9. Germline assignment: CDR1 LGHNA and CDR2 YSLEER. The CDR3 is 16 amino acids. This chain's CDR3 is CASSYQPGGDNYGYTF. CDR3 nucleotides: TGCGCCAGCAGCTACCAGCCAGGGGGCGATAACTATGGCTACACCTTC.

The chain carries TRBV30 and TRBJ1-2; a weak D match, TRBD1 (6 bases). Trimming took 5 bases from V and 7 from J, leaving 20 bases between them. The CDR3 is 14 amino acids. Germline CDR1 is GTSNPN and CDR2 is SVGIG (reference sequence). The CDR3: CAWDSYTGLRGYTF. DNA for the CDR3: TGTGCCTGGGATAGCTACACAGGGCTCCGTGGCTACACCTTC. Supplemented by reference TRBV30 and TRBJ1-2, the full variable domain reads SQTIHQWPATLVQPVGSPLSLECTVEGTSNPNLYWYRQAAGRGLQLLFYSVGIGQISSEVPQNLSASRPQDRQFILSSKKLLLSDSGFYLCAWDSYTGLRGYTFGSGTRLTVV.

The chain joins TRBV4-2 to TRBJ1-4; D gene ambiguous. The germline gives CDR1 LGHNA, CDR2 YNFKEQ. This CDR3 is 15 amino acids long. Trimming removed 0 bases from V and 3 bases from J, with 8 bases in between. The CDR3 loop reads CASSQEPYPNEKLFF. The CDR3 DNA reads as TGTGCCAGCAGCCAAGAACCATACCCTAATGAAAAACTGTTTTTT.

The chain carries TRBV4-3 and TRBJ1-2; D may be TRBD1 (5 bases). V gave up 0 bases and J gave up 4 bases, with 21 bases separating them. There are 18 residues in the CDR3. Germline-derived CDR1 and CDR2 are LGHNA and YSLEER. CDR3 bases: TGCGCCAGCAGCCAAGAAAGAGGGGCCCCAGCCCTAGGCTATGGCTACACCTTC. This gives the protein CASSQERGAPALGYGYTF.

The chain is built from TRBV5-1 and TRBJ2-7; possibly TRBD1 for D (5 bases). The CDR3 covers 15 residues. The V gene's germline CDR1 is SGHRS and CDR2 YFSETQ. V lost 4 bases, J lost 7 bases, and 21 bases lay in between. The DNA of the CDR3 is TGCGCCAGCAGCCCCGCAGGGCAGCCCATTGGGGAGCAGTACTTC. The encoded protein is CASSPAGQPIGEQYF.

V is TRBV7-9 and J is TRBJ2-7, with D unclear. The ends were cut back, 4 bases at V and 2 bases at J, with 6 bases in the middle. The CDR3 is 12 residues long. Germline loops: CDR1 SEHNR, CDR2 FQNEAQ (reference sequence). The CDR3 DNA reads TGTGCCAGCAGCTCCGACCCCTACGAGCAGTACTTC. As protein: CASSSDPYEQYF.

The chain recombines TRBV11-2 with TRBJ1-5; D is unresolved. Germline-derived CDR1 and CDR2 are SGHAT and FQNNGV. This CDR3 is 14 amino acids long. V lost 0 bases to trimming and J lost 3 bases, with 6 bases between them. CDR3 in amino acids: CASSLDRLNQPQHF. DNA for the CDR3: TGTGCCAGCAGCTTAGATCGCCTCAATCAGCCCCAGCATTTT.

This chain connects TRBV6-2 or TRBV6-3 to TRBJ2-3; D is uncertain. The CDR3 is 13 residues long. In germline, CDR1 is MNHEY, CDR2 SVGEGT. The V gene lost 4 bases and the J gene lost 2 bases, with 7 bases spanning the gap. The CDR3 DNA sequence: TGTGCCAGCAGTTCTCGACACACAGATACGCAGTATTTT. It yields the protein CASSSRHTDTQYF.

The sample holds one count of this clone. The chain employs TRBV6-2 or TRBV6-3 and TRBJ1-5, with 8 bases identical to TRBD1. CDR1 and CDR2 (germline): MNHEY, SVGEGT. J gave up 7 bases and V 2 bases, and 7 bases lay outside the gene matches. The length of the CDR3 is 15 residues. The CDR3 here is CASSYGQGAQQPQHF. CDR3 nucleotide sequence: TGTGCCAGCAGTTACGGGCAGGGGGCGCAACAGCCCCAGCATTTT.

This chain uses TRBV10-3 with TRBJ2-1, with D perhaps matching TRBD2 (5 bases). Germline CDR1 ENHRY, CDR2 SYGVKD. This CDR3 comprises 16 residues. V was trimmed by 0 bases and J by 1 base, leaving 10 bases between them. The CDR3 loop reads CAISESRAVSYNEQFF. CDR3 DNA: TGTGCCATCAGTGAGTCGAGGGCGGTTTCCTACAATGAGCAGTTCTTC.